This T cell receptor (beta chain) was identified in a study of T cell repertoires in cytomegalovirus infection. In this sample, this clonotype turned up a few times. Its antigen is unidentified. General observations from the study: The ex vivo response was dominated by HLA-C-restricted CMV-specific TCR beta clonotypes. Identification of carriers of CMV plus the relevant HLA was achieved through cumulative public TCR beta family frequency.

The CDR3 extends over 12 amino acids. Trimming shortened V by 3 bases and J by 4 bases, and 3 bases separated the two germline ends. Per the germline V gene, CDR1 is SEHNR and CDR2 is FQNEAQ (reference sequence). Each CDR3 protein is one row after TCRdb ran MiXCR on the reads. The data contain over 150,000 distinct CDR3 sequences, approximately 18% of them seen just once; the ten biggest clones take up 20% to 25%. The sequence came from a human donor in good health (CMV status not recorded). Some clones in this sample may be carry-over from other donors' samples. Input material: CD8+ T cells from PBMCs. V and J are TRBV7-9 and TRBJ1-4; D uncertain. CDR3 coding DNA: TGTGCCAGCAGCTTCCTTAATGAAAAACTGTTTTTT. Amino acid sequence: CASSFLNEKLFF.